The rows below give T cell receptor beta chains drawn from one sample of a study of identifying expanded T cells in peripheral blood. The protocol was immunoSEQ multiplex PCR, while the TCRdb copy is restricted to in-frame clones and leaves out a portion. The sample has 60,000 to 80,000 clones, 90% seen once; the top ten hold around 3.3%. Source material: blood. These receptors all stem from a person aged 18 to 75 in good health. The conserved cysteine and the conserved F or W are not part of the CDR3 here. D genes are given only for firm matches.

ASSAGQGVNYGYT	TRBD1	TRBJ1-2	TRBV6-1
ASSQDVGTGGNEQF	TRBD1	TRBJ2-1	TRBV4-3
ASRSGTQNEQY	.	TRBJ2-7	TRBV6-5
ASSVGGLSYEQY	.	TRBJ2-7	TRBV6-1
ASGRRDPGNYGYT	.	TRBJ1-2	TRBV27
ASTPSSDEQY	.	TRBJ2-7	TRBV5-5
ASSELITGREKLF	.	TRBJ1-4	TRBV2
ASSFGSRYEQY	.	TRBJ2-7	TRBV27
ASNGQRSTDTQY	.	TRBJ2-3	TRBV14
ASSRPTSGRTSSGELF	TRBD2	TRBJ2-2	TRBV4-1
ASSLGTRDYGYT	.	TRBJ1-2	TRBV21-1
ASSQPGPRRHEQF	.	TRBJ2-1	TRBV27
ASSRSQVETQY	.	TRBJ2-3	TRBV7-3
ASSPTTGVSNQPQH	TRBD1	TRBJ1-5	TRBV19
ASSLGSSYNEQF	.	TRBJ2-1	TRBV11-3
ASSHPTGDLPYEQY	.	TRBJ2-7	TRBV14
ASSLRGTGASSFFQDEQY	TRBD1	TRBJ2-7	TRBV27
ASTTSENSVLGYT	.	TRBJ1-2	TRBV6-5
ASSQDMNTEAF	.	TRBJ1-1	TRBV4-1
ASSPVFPNTGELF	.	TRBJ2-2	TRBV4-3
ASSFGLAGAETQY	TRBD2	TRBJ2-5	TRBV4-3
ASSPPGGGEQY	.	TRBJ2-7	TRBV27
ASSTRTGGRAF	TRBD1	TRBJ1-1	TRBV5-6
ASSLTGRTEAF	TRBD1	TRBJ1-1	TRBV28
SVDGARNTEAF	.	TRBJ1-1	TRBV29-1
ASAGTGGQHYGYT	TRBD1	TRBJ1-2	TRBV6-6
ASSLRQGSNQPQH	.	TRBJ1-5	TRBV27
ATTASGRSTDTQY	TRBD2	TRBJ2-3	TRBV6-6
ASSPYSGMDKGYT	.	TRBJ1-2	TRBV18
ASSQAPVPTSTNEKLF	.	TRBJ1-4	TRBV4-3
ATSTDRASYEQY	TRBD1	TRBJ2-7	TRBV15
ASSLEGQVSQTQY	TRBD1	TRBJ2-5	TRBV7-7
ASRQESGELF	.	TRBJ2-2	TRBV6-6
ASSSLDQETQY	.	TRBJ2-5	TRBV9
ASSDGWDTQY	.	TRBJ2-3	TRBV2
AWSLQGADTQY	.	TRBJ2-3	TRBV30
ASSQDRGSTDTQY	.	TRBJ2-3	TRBV4-1
ASTTFKGQFYEQY	.	TRBJ2-7	TRBV28
SVLGTVYTEAF	TRBD1	TRBJ1-1	TRBV29-1
ASLQDGGEVYTQY	.	TRBJ2-3	TRBV2
AWSRQGDPTDTQY	TRBD1	TRBJ2-3	TRBV30
ASDSSGNTIY	.	TRBJ1-3	TRBV2
ASSPRGNTGELF	.	TRBJ2-2	TRBV7-2
ASSFGGFYGYT	.	TRBJ1-2	TRBV7-2
ASSQQGNQPQH	.	TRBJ1-5	TRBV7-2
ASSVVGRDGTQY	.	TRBJ2-5	TRBV9
ASGPRDADYEQY	.	TRBJ2-7	TRBV12-5
ASSSYRGGVYQPQH	TRBD1	TRBJ1-5	TRBV6-5
ASSNGDYGYT	.	TRBJ1-2	TRBV6-5
ASSLVRQQHEQF	.	TRBJ2-1	TRBV5-4